This T cell receptor (beta chain) emerged from a study of T cell responses to AZD1222 COVID-19 vaccine. Study findings and constraints: White British donors predominated, females outnumbered males, and clonal diversity was possibly underestimated. Samples come after the peak T cell response, not at day 14.

Turning to this clone: Its antigen is undetermined.

Libraries were prepared by immunoSEQ multiplex PCR; TCRdb keeps only in-frame clonotypes and omits some of them. This table holds 65,000 to 75,000 clones, 82% found once. This CDR3 contains 16 residues. J gave up 6 bases and V 3 bases, and 6 bases lay outside the gene matches. Germline loops: CDR1 ENHRY, CDR2 SYGVKD. The chain employs TRBV10-3 and TRBJ1-5; 12 nucleotides match TRBD1. The sequence was collected from an adult in good health. The sequences come from peripheral blood, collected on day 0 of AZD1222 vaccination. The CDR3 nucleotides are TGTGCCATCAGTGACCGGGACAGGGGGCTATCTCAGCCCCAGCATTTT. Encoded protein: CAISDRDRGLSQPQHF.